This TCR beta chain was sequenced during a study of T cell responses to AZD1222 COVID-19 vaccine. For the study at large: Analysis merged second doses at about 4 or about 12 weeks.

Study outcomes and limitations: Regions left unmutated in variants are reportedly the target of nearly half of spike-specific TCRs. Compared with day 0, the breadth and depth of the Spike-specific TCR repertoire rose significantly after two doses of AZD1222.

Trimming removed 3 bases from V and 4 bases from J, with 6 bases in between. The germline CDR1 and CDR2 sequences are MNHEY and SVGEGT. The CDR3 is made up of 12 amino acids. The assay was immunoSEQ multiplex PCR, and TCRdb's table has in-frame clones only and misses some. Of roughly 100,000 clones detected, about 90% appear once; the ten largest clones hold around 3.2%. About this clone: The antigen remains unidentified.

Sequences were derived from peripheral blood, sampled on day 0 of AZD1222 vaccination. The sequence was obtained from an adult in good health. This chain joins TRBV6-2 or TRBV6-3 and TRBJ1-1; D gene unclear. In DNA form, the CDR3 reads TGTGCCAGCAGTTATTGGGCCACTGAAGCTTTCTTT. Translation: CASSYWATEAFF.